This T cell receptor beta chain was obtained from a study of blood T cell repertoires in COVID-19. Generated by immunoSEQ multiplex PCR, the TCRdb table keeps only in-frame clones and is missing some. The sample lists over 250,000 clones; around nine tenths were seen once. CDR3 length: 16 amino acids. The V segment lost 4 bases and the J segment 2 bases; nucleotides outside the gene matches: 11. The germline CDR1 and CDR2 sequences are LGHNA and YSLEER. The V call is TRBV4-3, the J call TRBJ2-7; 7 nucleotides agree with TRBD2. This sequence was found in a man aged 35 to 55 who had recovered from COVID-19. The material sequenced was peripheral blood. CDR3: CASSLRLRDYAYEQYF. For the CDR3, the DNA is TGCGCCAGCAGCCTTAGACTCCGGGACTACGCCTACGAGCAGTACTTC.